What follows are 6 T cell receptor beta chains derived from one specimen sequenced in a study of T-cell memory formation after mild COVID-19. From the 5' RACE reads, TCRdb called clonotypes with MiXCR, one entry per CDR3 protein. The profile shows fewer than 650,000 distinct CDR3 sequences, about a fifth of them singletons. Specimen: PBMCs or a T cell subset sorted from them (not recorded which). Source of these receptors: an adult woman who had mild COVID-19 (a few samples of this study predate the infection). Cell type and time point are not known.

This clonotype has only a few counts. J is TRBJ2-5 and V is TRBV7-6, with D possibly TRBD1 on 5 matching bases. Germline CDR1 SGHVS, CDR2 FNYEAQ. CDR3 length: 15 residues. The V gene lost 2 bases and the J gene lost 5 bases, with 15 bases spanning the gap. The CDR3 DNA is TGTGCCAGCAGCTTAATGCAGGGTATGGGGGAGACCCAGTACTTC. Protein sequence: CASSLMQGMGETQYF.

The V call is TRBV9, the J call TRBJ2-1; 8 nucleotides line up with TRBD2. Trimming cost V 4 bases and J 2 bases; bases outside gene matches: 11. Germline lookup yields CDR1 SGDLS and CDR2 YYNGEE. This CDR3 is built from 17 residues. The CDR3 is CASSPHLAGRTYNEQFF. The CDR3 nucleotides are TGTGCCAGCAGCCCCCATTTAGCGGGGAGGACCTACAATGAGCAGTTCTTC.

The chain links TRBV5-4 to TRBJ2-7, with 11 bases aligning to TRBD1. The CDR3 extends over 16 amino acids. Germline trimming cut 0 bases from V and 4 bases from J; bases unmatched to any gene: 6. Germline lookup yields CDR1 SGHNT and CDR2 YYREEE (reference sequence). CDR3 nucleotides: TGTGCCAGCAGCTTGGCCAGGGGACAGGGGGGATACGAGCAGTACTTC. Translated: CASSLARGQGGYEQYF.

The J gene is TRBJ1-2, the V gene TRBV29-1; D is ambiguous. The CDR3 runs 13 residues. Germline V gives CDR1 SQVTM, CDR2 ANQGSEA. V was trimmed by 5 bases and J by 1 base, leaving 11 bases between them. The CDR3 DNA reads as TGCAGCGTTCTGAGAGAACTTAACTATGGCTACACCTTC. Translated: CSVLRELNYGYTF.

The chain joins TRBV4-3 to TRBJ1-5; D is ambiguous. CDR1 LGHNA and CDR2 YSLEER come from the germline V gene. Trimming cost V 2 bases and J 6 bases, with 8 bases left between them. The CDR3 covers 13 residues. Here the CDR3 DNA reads TGCGCCAGCAGCCAAATGCTCGGTCAGCCCCAGCATTTT. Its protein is CASSQMLGQPQHF.

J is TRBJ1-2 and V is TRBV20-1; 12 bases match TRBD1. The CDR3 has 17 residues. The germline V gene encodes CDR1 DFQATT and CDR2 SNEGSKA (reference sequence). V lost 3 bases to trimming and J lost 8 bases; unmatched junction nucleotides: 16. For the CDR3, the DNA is TGCAGTGCTAGTCTGCGGGGACAGGGGGCGGCCGGGAGGGGCTACACCTTC. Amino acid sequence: CSASLRGQGAAGRGYTF.